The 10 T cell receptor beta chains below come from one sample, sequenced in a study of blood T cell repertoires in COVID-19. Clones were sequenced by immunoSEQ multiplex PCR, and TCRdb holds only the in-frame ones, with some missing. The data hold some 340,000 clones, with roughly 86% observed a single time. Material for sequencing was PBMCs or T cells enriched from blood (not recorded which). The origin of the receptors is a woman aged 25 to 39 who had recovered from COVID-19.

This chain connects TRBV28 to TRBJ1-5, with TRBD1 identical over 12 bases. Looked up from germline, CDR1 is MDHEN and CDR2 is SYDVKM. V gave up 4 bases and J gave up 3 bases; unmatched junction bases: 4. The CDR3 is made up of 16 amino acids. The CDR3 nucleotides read TGTGCCAGCAGTTCGGGACAGGGGGCGCCCAATCAGCCCCAGCATTTT. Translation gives CASSSGQGAPNQPQHF. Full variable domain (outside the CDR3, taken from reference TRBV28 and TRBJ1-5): DVKVTQSSRYLVKRTGEKVFLECVQDMDHENMFWYRQDPGLGLRLIYFSYDVKMKEKGDIPEGYSVSREKKERFSLILESASTNQTSMYLCASSSGQGAPNQPQHFGDGTRLSIL.

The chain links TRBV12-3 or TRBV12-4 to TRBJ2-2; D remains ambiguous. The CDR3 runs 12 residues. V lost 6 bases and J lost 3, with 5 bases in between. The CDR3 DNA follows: TGTGCCAGCAGCTACGACACCGGGGAGCTGTTTTTT. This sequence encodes CASSYDTGELFF.

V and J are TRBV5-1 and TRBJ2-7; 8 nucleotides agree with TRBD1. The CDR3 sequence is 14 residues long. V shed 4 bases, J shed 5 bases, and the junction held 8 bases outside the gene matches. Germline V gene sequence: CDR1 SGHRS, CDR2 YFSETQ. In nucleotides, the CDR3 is TGCGCCAGCAGCCCAGGGGGCTTTGGCGACGAGCAGTACTTC. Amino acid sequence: CASSPGGFGDEQYF.

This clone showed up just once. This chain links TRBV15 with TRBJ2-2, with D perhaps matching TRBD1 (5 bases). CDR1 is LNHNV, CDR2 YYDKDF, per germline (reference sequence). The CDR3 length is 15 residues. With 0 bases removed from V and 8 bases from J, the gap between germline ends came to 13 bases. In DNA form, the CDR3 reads TGTGCCACCAGCAGAGACCCCACCAGGGTGGGGGAGCTGTTTTTT. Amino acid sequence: CATSRDPTRVGELFF.

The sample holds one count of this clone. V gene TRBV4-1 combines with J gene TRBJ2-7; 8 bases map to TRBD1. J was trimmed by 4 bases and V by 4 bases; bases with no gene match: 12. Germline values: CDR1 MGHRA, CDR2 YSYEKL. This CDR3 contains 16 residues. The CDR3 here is CASSPRVGQGDYEQYF. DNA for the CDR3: TGCGCCAGCAGCCCCAGGGTCGGACAGGGAGATTACGAGCAGTACTTC.

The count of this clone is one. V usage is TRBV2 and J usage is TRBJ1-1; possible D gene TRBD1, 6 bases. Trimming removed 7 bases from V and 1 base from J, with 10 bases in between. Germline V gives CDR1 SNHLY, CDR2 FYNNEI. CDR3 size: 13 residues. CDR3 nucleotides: TGTGCCAGCAACCTGGACAGGAACACTGAAGCTTTCTTT. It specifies CASNLDRNTEAFF.

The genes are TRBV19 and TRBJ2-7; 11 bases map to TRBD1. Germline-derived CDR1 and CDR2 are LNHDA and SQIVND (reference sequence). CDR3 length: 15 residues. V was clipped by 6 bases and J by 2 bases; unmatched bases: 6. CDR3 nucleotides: TGTGCCAGTAGCCGGGACAGGGGGTTTCCCTACGAGCAGTACTTC. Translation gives CASSRDRGFPYEQYF.

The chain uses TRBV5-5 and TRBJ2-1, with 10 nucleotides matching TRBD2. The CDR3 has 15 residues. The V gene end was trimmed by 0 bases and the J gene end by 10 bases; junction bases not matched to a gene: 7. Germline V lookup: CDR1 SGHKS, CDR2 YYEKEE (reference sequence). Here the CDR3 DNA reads TGTGCCAGCAGCTTGGAGATAGCGGGGGGTCGGGAGCAGTTCTTC. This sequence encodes CASSLEIAGGREQFF. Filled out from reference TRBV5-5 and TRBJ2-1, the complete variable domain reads DAGVTQSPTHLIKTRGQQVTLRCSPISGHKSVSWYQQVLGQGPQFIFQYYEKEERGRGNFPDRFSARQFPNYSSELNVNALLLGDSALYLCASSLEIAGGREQFFGPGTRLTVL.

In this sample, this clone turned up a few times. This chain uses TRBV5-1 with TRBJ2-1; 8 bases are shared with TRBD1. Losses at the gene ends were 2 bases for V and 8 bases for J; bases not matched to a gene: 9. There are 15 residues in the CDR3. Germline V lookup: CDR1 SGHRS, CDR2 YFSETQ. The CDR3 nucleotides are TGCGCCAGCAGCTTCGACGGACAGGGTTTCGATGAGCAGTTCTTC. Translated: CASSFDGQGFDEQFF.

The CDR3 region is CASSVEASATDTQYF. The CDR3 DNA is TGTGCCAGCAGCGTAGAGGCTAGCGCAACAGATACGCAGTATTTT. J is TRBJ2-3 and V is TRBV9; a weak D match, TRBD2 (6 bases). CDR1 SGDLS and CDR2 YYNGEE come from the germline V gene. Trimming removed 0 bases from V and 3 bases from J, with 11 bases in between. The CDR3 extends over 15 amino acids. Using reference TRBV9 and TRBJ2-3 for the parts outside the CDR3, the full variable domain is DSGVTQTPKHLITATGQRVTLRCSPRSGDLSVYWYQQSLDQGLQFLIQYYNGEERAKGNILERFSAQQFPDLHSELNLSSLELGDSALYFCASSVEASATDTQYFGPGTRLTVL.